This T cell receptor (beta chain) was sequenced during a study of Graves' ophthalmopathy and Graves' hyperthyroidism. Exclusion applied to patients with other autoimmune diseases, uncontrolled infections, pregnancy or lactation. Researchers took RNA transcripts and amplified TCR beta CDR3 regions from them. Second-round multiplex PCR came after first-round RT-PCR with HTBI primers. TCRdb re-analysed the multiplex PCR reads in MiXCR, keeping a single row per CDR3 protein. The sample lists 400,000 to 450,000 distinct CDR3 sequences, under 25% occurring once. This clonotype showed up many times. Germline values: CDR1 GTSNPN, CDR2 SVGIG (reference sequence). V lost 1 base and J lost 6; bases outside the gene matches: 8. The CDR3 is 15 residues long.

V and J are TRBV30 and TRBJ1-5; 8 bases agree with TRBD1. This TCR came from a woman aged 18-30 years with stable Graves' hyperthyroidism. Sample: peripheral blood. Here the CDR3 DNA reads TGTGCCTGGAGTGAAGGAGGACAGGGATCTCAGCCCCAGCATTTT. Its translation is CAWSEGGQGSQPQHF.